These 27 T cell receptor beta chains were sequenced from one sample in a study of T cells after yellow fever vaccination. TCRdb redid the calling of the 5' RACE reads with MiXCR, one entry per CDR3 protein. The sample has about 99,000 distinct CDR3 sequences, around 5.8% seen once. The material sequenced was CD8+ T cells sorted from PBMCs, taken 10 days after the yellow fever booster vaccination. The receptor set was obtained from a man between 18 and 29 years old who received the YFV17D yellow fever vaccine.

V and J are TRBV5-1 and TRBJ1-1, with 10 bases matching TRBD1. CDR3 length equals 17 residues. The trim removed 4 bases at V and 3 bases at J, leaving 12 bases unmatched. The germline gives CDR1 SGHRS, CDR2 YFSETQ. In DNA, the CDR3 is TGCGCCAGCAGCCCTCCTCGAACCGGGACAGGGGACACTGAAGCTTTCTTT. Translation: CASSPPRTGTGDTEAFF.

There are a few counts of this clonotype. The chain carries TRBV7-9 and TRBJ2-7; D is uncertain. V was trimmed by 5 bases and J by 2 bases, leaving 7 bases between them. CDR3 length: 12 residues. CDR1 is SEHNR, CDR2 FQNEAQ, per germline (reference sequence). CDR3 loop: CASSKVAYEQYF. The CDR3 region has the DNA TGTGCCAGCAGCAAAGTTGCCTACGAGCAGTACTTC.

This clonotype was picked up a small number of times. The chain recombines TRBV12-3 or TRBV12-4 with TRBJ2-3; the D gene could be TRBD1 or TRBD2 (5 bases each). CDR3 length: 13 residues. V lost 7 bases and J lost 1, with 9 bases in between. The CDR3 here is CASTQEGTDTQYF. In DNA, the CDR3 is TGTGCCAGCACACAGGAGGGCACAGATACGCAGTATTTT.

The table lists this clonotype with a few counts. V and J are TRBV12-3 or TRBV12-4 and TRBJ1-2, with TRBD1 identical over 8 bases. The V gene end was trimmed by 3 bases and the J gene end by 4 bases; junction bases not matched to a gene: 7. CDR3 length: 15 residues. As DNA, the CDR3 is TGTGCCAGCAGTTTTGCGGGACAGGTGACCTATGGCTACACCTTC. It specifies CASSFAGQVTYGYTF.

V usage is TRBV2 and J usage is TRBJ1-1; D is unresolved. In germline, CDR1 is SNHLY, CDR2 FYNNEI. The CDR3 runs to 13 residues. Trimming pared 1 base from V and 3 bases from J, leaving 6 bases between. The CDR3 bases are TGTGCCAGCAGTGAAGGACATTACACTGAAGCTTTCTTT. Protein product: CASSEGHYTEAFF.

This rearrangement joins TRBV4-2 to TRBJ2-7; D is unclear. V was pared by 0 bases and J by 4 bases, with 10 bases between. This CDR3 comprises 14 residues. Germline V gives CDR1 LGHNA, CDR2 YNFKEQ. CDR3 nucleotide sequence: TGTGCCAGCAGCCAAGATTCTGGCACGTACGAGCAGTACTTC. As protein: CASSQDSGTYEQYF.

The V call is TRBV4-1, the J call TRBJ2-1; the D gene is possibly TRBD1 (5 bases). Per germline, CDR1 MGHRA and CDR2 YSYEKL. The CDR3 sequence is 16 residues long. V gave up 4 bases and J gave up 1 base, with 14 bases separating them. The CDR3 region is CASSPSGLGSYNEQFF. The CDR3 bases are TGCGCCAGCAGCCCCTCAGGGTTGGGATCCTACAATGAGCAGTTCTTC.

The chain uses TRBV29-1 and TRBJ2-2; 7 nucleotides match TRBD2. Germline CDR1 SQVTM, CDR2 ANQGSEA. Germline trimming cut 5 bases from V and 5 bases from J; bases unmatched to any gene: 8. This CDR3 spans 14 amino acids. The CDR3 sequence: CSVSGGIRTGELFF. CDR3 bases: TGCAGCGTTTCCGGGGGGATCAGGACCGGGGAGCTGTTTTTT.

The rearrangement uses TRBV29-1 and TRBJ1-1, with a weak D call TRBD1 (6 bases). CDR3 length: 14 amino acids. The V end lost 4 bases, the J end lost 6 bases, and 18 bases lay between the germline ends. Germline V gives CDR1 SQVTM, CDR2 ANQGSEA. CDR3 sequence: CSVGAGALGSEAFF. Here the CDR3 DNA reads TGCAGCGTTGGGGCGGGGGCGCTGGGATCTGAAGCTTTCTTT.

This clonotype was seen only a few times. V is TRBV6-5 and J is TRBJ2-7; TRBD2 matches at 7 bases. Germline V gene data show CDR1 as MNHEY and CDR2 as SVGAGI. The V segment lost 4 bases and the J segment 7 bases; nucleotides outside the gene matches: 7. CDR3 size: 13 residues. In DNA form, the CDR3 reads TGTGCCAGCAGTTTTGGGGGGGGAAGAGAGCAGTACTTC. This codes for CASSFGGGREQYF.

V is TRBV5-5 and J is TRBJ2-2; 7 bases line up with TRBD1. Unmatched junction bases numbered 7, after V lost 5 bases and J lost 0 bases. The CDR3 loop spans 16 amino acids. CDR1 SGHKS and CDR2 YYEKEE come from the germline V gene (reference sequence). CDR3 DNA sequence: TGTGCCAGCAGTTCTACAGGGGTCCCGAACACCGGGGAGCTGTTTTTT. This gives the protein CASSSTGVPNTGELFF.

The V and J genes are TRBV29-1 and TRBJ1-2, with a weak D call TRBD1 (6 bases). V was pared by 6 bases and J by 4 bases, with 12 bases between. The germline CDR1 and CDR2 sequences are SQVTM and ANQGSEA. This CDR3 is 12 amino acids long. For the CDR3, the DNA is TGCAGCGTGGGTTCAGGGGCCTATGGCTACACCTTC. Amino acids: CSVGSGAYGYTF.

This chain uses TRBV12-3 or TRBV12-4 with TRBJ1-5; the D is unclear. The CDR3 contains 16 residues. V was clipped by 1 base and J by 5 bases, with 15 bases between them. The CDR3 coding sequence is TGTGCCAGCAGTTTAGGCTCGGGGTCGAGCGATCAGCCCCAGCATTTT. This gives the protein CASSLGSGSSDQPQHF.

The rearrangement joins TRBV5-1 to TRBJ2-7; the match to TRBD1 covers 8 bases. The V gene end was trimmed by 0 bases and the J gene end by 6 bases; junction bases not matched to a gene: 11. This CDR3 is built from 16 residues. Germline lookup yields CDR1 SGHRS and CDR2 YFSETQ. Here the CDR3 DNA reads TGCGCCAGCAGCTTGGAAGTCGGGCAGGGGGCGCGCGAGCAGTACTTC. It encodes CASSLEVGQGAREQYF.

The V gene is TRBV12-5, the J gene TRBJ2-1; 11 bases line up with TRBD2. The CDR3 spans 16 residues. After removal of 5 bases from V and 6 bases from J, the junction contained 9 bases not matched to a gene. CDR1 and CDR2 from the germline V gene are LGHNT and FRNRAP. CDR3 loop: CASGIYLAGGPNEQFF. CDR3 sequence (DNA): TGTGCTAGTGGTATCTACTTAGCGGGGGGGCCCAATGAGCAGTTCTTC. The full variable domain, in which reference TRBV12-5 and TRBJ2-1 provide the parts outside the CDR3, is DARVTQTPRHKVTEMGQEVTMRCQPILGHNTVFWYRQTMMQGLELLAYFRNRAPLDDSGMPKDRFSAEMPDATLATLKIQPSEPRDSAVYFCASGIYLAGGPNEQFFGPGTRLTVL.

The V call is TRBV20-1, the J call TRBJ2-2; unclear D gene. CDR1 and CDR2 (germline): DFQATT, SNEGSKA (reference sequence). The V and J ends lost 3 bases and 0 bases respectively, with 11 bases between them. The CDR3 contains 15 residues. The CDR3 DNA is TGCAGTGCTAGGACGATGAACACGAACACCGGGGAGCTGTTTTTT. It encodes CSARTMNTNTGELFF.

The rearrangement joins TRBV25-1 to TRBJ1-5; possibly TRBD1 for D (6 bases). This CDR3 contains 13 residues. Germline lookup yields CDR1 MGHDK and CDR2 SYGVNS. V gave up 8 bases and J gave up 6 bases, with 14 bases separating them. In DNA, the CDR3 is TGTGCCAGCGCAGGGGTAGGCACTCAGCCCCAGCATTTT. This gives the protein CASAGVGTQPQHF.

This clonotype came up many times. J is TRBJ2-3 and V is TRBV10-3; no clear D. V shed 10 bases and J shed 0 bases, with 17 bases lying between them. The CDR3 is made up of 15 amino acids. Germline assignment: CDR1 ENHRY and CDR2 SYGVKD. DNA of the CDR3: TGTGCCACTTTGCCCGAAGGGTCTAGCACAGATACGCAGTATTTT. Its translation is CATLPEGSSTDTQYF.

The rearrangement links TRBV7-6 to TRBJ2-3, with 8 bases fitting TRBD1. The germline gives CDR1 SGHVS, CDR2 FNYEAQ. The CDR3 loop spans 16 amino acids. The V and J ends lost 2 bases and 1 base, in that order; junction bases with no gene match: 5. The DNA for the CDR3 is TGTGCCAGCAGCTTATATCCAGGGGGCGGCACAGATACGCAGTATTTT. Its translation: CASSLYPGGGTDTQYF. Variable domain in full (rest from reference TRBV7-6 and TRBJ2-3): GAGVSQSPRYKVTKRGQDVALRCDPISGHVSLYWYRQALGQGPEFLTYFNYEAQQDKSGLPNDRFSAERPEGSISTLTIQRTEQRDSAMYRCASSLYPGGGTDTQYFGPGTRLTVL.

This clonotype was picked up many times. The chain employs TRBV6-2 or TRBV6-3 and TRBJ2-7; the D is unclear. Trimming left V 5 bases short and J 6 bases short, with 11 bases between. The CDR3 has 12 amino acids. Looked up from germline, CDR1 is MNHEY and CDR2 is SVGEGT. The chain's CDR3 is CASSLPGSEQYV. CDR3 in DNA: TGTGCCAGCAGTCTCCCGGGCTCCGAGCAGTACGTC.

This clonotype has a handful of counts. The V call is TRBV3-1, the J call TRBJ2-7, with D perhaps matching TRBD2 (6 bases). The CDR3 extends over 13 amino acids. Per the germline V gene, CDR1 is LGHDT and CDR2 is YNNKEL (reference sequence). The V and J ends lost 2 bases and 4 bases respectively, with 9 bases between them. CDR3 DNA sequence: TGTGCCAGCAGCCAATTCCGGGGGTACGAGCAGTACGTC. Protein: CASSQFRGYEQYV.

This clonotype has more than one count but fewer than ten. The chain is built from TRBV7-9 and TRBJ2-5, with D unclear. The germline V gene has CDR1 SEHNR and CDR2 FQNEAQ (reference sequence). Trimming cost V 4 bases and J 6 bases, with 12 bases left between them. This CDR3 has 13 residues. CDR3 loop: CASSSSVRKTQYF. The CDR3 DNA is TGTGCCAGCAGCTCCTCCGTACGGAAGACCCAGTACTTC.

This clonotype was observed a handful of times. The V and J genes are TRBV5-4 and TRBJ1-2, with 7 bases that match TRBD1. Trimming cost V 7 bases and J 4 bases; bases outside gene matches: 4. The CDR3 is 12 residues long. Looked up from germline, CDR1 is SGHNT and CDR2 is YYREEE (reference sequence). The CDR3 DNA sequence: TGTGCCAGCTCGGGACAGATCTATGGCTACACCTTC. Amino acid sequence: CASSGQIYGYTF.

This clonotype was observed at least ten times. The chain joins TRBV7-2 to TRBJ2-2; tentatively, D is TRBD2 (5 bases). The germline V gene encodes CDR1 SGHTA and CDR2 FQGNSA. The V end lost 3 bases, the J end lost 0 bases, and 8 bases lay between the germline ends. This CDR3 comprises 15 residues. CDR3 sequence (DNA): TGTGCCAGCAGCTTCACTAGGCCGAACACCGGGGAGCTGTTTTTT. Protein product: CASSFTRPNTGELFF.

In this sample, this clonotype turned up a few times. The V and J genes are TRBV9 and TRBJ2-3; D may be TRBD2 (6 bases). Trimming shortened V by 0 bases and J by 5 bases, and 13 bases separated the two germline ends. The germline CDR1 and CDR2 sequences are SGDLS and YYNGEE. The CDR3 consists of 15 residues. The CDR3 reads CASSVDGRMRDTQYF. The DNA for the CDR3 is TGTGCCAGCAGCGTAGATGGGAGGATGAGAGATACGCAGTATTTT.

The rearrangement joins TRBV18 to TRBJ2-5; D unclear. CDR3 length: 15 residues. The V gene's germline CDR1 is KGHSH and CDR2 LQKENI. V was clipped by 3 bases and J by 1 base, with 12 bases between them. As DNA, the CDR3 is TGTGCCAGCTCACCTTTTGGGCGGTCCCAAGAGACCCAGTACTTC. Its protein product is CASSPFGRSQETQYF.

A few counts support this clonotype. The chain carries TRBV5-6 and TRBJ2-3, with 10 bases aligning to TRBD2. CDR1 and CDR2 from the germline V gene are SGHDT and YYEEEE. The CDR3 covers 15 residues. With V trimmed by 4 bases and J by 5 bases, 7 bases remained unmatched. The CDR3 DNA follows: TGTGCCAGCAGCGGTACTAGCGGGGTTATAGATACGCAGTATTTT. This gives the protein CASSGTSGVIDTQYF.